A selection of T cell receptor beta chains follows, all from one sample in a study of CXCR3-negative and CXCR3-positive naive CD8 T cells. From its re-call of the 5' RACE reads, TCRdb lists each CDR3 protein once, without DNA. Its clone listing holds about 28,000 distinct CDR3 sequences. Sequences were obtained from memory CD8+ T cells from blood. The receptors were gathered from a human donor in good health. Some clones in this sample may be carry-over from other donors' samples. CDR3s include the opening cysteine and the closing phenylalanine or tryptophan. Fields, in order: CDR3 protein, J gene, clone size, V gene. Size is stated for part of the rows, as once, few or many counts, or as a class when the clone is expanded.

CDR3 protein: CSAGPLEGWADIQYF
J gene: TRBJ2-4
clone size: NA
V gene: TRBV20-1

CDR3 protein: CASSEPGQAYEQYF
J gene: TRBJ2-7
clone size: NA
V gene: TRBV7-9

CDR3 protein: CSASQSSYNEQFF
J gene: TRBJ2-1
clone size: NA
V gene: TRBV20-1

CDR3 protein: CSARDYRVSGNTIYF
J gene: TRBJ1-3
clone size: NA
V gene: TRBV20-1

CDR3 protein: CSARDLAAGPDTQYF
J gene: TRBJ2-3
clone size: NA
V gene: TRBV20-1

CDR3 protein: CASSQSGGSYNEQFF
J gene: TRBJ2-1
clone size: NA
V gene: TRBV7-9

CDR3 protein: CASSYSDAASPLHF
J gene: TRBJ1-6
clone size: NA
V gene: TRBV6-2/TRBV6-3

CDR3 protein: CSVPEGTEAFF
J gene: TRBJ1-1
clone size: NA
V gene: TRBV29-1

CDR3 protein: CASSHMDGYTEAFF
J gene: TRBJ1-1
clone size: NA
V gene: TRBV7-9

CDR3 protein: CASSPTDVGRETQYF
J gene: TRBJ2-5
clone size: NA
V gene: TRBV7-9

CDR3 protein: CASRSSGPSTDTQYF
J gene: TRBJ2-3
clone size: NA
V gene: TRBV28

CDR3 protein: CSAEGGQGPLEQYF
J gene: TRBJ2-7
clone size: NA
V gene: TRBV29-1

CDR3 protein: CASRTRGSPLSGNTIYF
J gene: TRBJ1-3
clone size: NA
V gene: TRBV2

CDR3 protein: CSVRLAGGYEQYF
J gene: TRBJ2-7
clone size: NA
V gene: TRBV29-1

CDR3 protein: CASSFNSVEQYF
J gene: TRBJ2-7
clone size: NA
V gene: TRBV5-1

CDR3 protein: CASSPRLAGGGGGTETQYF
J gene: TRBJ2-5
clone size: NA
V gene: TRBV7-8

CDR3 protein: CASSLRETQYF
J gene: TRBJ2-5
clone size: NA
V gene: TRBV11-2

CDR3 protein: CASSLGSTGQETQYF
J gene: TRBJ2-5
clone size: NA
V gene: TRBV11-3

CDR3 protein: CASSLGPQGNQPQHF
J gene: TRBJ1-5
clone size: NA
V gene: TRBV7-9

CDR3 protein: CASSLLTGPPYEQYF
J gene: TRBJ2-7
clone size: medium-sized
V gene: TRBV12-3/TRBV12-4

CDR3 protein: CASSRDGLFYEQYF
J gene: TRBJ2-7
clone size: NA
V gene: TRBV19

CDR3 protein: CASSGGGENNEQFF
J gene: TRBJ2-1
clone size: NA
V gene: TRBV6-2/TRBV6-3

CDR3 protein: CASSFGSDGTPLHF
J gene: TRBJ1-6
clone size: NA
V gene: TRBV28

CDR3 protein: CSVDRTASSTDTQYF
J gene: TRBJ2-3
clone size: medium-sized
V gene: TRBV29-1

CDR3 protein: CASSPREEAGVLEQFF
J gene: TRBJ2-1
clone size: NA
V gene: TRBV4-2

CDR3 protein: CASSYSIEHGYTF
J gene: TRBJ1-2
clone size: NA
V gene: TRBV6-2/TRBV6-3

CDR3 protein: CASSRGLSGANVLTF
J gene: TRBJ2-6
clone size: NA
V gene: TRBV6-2/TRBV6-3